The 11 T cell receptor beta chains below come from one sample, sequenced in a study of cytomegalovirus exposure and HLA in healthy donors. Both 60 Vbeta primers and 13 Jbeta primers went into the PCR. Data came from immunoSEQ multiplex PCR; TCRdb stores just in-frame clones and leaves some out. The sample contains 100,000 to 150,000 clones, around four fifths of which appear only once. Sequencing input: PBMCs. Every receptor here comes from a woman in her forties in good health and CMV-seropositive.

The chain recombines TRBV9 with TRBJ2-2, with D tentatively TRBD2 (7 bases). V was cut by 3 bases and J by 1 base, with 19 bases left in between. Germline V CDR1 and CDR2: SGDLS, YYNGEE. This CDR3 contains 18 residues. The CDR3 DNA follows: TGTGCCAGCAGCGCACCTTCTGGGGGGGGGCGGAACACCGGGGAGCTGTTTTTT. This sequence encodes CASSAPSGGGRNTGELFF.

The V and J genes are TRBV18 and TRBJ2-6; D is possibly TRBD2 (6 bases). CDR3 length: 17 amino acids. The V end lost 3 bases, the J end lost 1 base, and 13 bases lay between the germline ends. The V gene's germline CDR1 is KGHSH and CDR2 LQKENI. CDR3 coding DNA: TGTGCCAGCTCACCCCTCGACGGGAGTTCTGGGGCCAACGTCCTGACTTTC. Translated: CASSPLDGSSGANVLTF.

This clone occurred once. The gene calls are TRBV14 and TRBJ2-3; D may be TRBD2 (5 bases). There are 15 residues in the CDR3. Germline V gene data show CDR1 as SGHDN and CDR2 as FVKESK. Trimming shortened V by 2 bases and J by 2 bases, and 11 bases separated the two germline ends. The DNA of the CDR3 is TGTGCCAGCAGCCAACCGGGGATGGTCACAGATACGCAGTATTTT. It translates to CASSQPGMVTDTQYF.

This chain links TRBV7-9 with TRBJ2-3, with 8 bases matching TRBD2. Germline values: CDR1 SEHNR, CDR2 FQNEAQ (reference sequence). CDR3 length: 15 residues. The V gene end was trimmed by 1 base and the J gene end by 0 bases; junction bases not matched to a gene: 0. DNA of the CDR3: TGTGCCAGCAGCTTAGTAGCGGGAAGCACAGATACGCAGTATTTT. This translates into CASSLVAGSTDTQYF.

The chain combines TRBV2 with TRBJ2-7; 8 bases agree with TRBD1. Germline V gene data show CDR1 as SNHLY and CDR2 as FYNNEI. This CDR3 is 14 amino acids long. V was pared by 6 bases and J by 3 bases, with 7 bases of the junction left unmatched. This chain's CDR3 is CASSPQGGNYEQYF. CDR3 nucleotide sequence: TGTGCCAGCAGCCCACAGGGGGGCAACTACGAGCAGTACTTC.

This chain uses TRBV9 with TRBJ2-1; 12 bases align to TRBD2. CDR3 length equals 15 residues. The germline gives CDR1 SGDLS, CDR2 YYNGEE. V trimming: 3 bases; J trimming: 8 bases; junction bases outside the gene matches: 6. The CDR3 loop reads CASSELAGGGHEQFF. In nucleotides, the CDR3 is TGTGCCAGCAGCGAACTAGCGGGAGGAGGCCATGAGCAGTTCTTC.

J is TRBJ2-7 and V is TRBV19; possible D gene TRBD1, 6 bases. V shed 6 bases and J shed 0 bases, with 15 bases lying between them. From germline, CDR1 is LNHDA and CDR2 SQIVND (reference sequence). The CDR3 consists of 15 residues. CDR3 protein: CASSIQGEISYEQYF. DNA of the CDR3: TGTGCCAGTAGCATACAGGGTGAGATCTCCTACGAGCAGTACTTC.

The V call is TRBV29-1, the J call TRBJ2-6, with 8 nucleotides matching TRBD2. V was clipped by 5 bases and J by 2 bases; unmatched bases: 11. CDR3 length: 17 residues. Germline CDR1 SQVTM, CDR2 ANQGSEA. CDR3 loop: CSVMGGSGRAGANVLTF. CDR3 DNA sequence: TGCAGCGTTATGGGAGGAAGCGGGAGAGCTGGGGCCAACGTCCTGACTTTC.

V usage is TRBV12-5 and J usage is TRBJ2-1, with TRBD2 identical over 8 bases. CDR1 is LGHNT, CDR2 FRNRAP, per germline. There are 15 residues in the CDR3. Trimming at V came to 6 bases and at J to 5 bases, leaving 9 bases not matched to a gene. Here the CDR3 reads CASGPRGGSHNEQFF. CDR3 sequence (DNA): TGTGCTAGTGGCCCCCGGGGGGGGTCCCACAATGAGCAGTTCTTC.

V and J are TRBV7-2 and TRBJ2-1; TRBD2 matches 10 bases. CDR3 length: 19 amino acids. With 4 bases clipped from V and 1 base from J, the junction kept 13 bases outside the gene matches. Germline lookup yields CDR1 SGHTA and CDR2 FQGNSA. The CDR3 nucleotides are TGTGCCAGCAGCTCCCCCCTAGCGGGAGCATCAGAATCCTACAATGAGCAGTTCTTC. Amino acid sequence: CASSSPLAGASESYNEQFF.

This chain links TRBV9 with TRBJ1-2; TRBD1 matches at 9 bases. The V segment lost 1 base and the J segment 7 bases; nucleotides outside the gene matches: 5. Germline CDR1 and CDR2: SGDLS and YYNGEE. The CDR3 totals 14 residues. In DNA form, the CDR3 reads TGTGCCAGCAGCGTACTAGGGACAGGGCTTGGCTACACCTTC. Its translation: CASSVLGTGLGYTF.